The source of this T cell receptor beta chain is a study of Graves' ophthalmopathy and Graves' hyperthyroidism. The wider study: The authors collected peripheral blood at initial diagnosis, before any treatment. Study findings and constraints: Blood also carried most expanded thyroid clonotypes exceeding 0.001 frequency.

Other autoimmune diseases, uncontrolled infections, pregnancy or lactation excluded patients from enrollment. It was from about 10 ml of fresh peripheral blood that the PBMCs came. Details on this clonotype: Its matching antigen is unknown.

V was pared by 10 bases and J by 2 bases, with 8 bases of the junction left unmatched. This CDR3 spans 13 amino acids. Germline CDR1 is ENHRY and CDR2 is SYGVKD. Amplified TCR beta CDR3 regions were obtained using RNA transcripts as template. First-round RT-PCR relied on HTBI primers, and a second-round multiplex PCR came next. TCRdb redid the calling of the multiplex PCR reads with MiXCR, one entry per CDR3 protein. The sample consists of roughly 700,000 distinct CDR3 sequences, approximately 40% of them appearing once. The sequence derives from an adult man with Graves' ophthalmopathy. Specimen: peripheral blood. V and J are TRBV10-3 and TRBJ2-7; 7 bases are a match to TRBD1. The CDR3 sequence is CASRGSGTYEQYF. CDR3 nucleotide sequence: TGTGCCAGCAGGGGGTCAGGGACCTACGAGCAGTACTTC.